Listed here are 26 T cell receptor beta chains from one sample, sequenced in a study of metastatic and nonmetastatic thyroid tumors. From the PCR reads, TCRdb re-called clones with MiXCR. Counted here are about 27,000 clones, approximately 16% occurring once; the ten biggest clones make up under 7.5%. Among the patients, none had received any treatment before thyroid surgery. The sample consisted of blood. These receptors came from a male donor with papillary thyroid cancer or a benign thyroid nodule (not recorded which). Some clones in this sample may be carry-over from other donors' samples.

The table lists this clone with many counts. This chain uses TRBV4-1 with TRBJ1-1, with D unclear. Germline assignment: CDR1 MGHRA and CDR2 YSYEKL. The CDR3 sequence is 13 residues long. Between the trimmed V and J ends, which lost 0 bases and 10 bases, there was a span of 12 bases. CDR3 sequence (DNA): TGCGCCAGCAGCCAAGAGGAAGGTTGGGGAGCTTTCTTT. Translation gives CASSQEEGWGAFF.

This clone has a count of ten or more. CDR3 region: CAWDPGTSGTDTQYF. In DNA form, the CDR3 reads TGTGCCTGGGACCCCGGGACTAGCGGCACAGATACGCAGTATTTT. The V and J genes are TRBV30 and TRBJ2-3, with 10 nucleotides matching TRBD2. J lost 1 base, V lost 5 bases, and 6 bases had no gene match. This CDR3 has 15 amino acids. Germline V gene lookup returns CDR1 GTSNPN and CDR2 SVGIG (reference sequence).

This clone was counted many times. The sample holds other DNA sequences that translate to the same CDR3. The rearrangement joins TRBV18 to TRBJ1-1, with D perhaps matching TRBD1 (6 bases). V lost 2 bases and J 1 base, leaving 14 bases between the germline ends. The CDR3 is 16 amino acids. Germline V gene sequence: CDR1 KGHSH, CDR2 LQKENI. CDR3 region: CASSPRGGTQNTEAFF. DNA for the CDR3: TGTGCCAGCTCACCAAGGGGGGGTACTCAGAACACTGAAGCTTTCTTT.

This clone was counted many times. V gene TRBV5-5 combines with J gene TRBJ1-4, with TRBD1 identical over 8 bases. The J segment lost 8 bases and the V segment lost 4 bases, leaving 13 bases of the junction unmatched. This CDR3 spans 16 amino acids. Germline V CDR1 and CDR2: SGHKS, YYEKEE (reference sequence). The CDR3 DNA reads as TGTGCCAGCAGCGAGATGACAGGGGACCCGAGGGAAAAACTGTTTTTT. Its protein product is CASSEMTGDPREKLFF.

This clone was seen ten or more times. The chain links TRBV12-5 to TRBJ2-3, with D uncertain. Germline V lookup: CDR1 LGHNT, CDR2 FRNRAP. This CDR3 is 12 amino acids long. Trimming pared 1 base from V and 4 bases from J, leaving 3 bases between. In nucleotides, the CDR3 is TGTGCTAGTGGTTTGGGGCCAGATACGCAGTATTTT. It is translated as CASGLGPDTQYF. Full variable domain (outside the CDR3, taken from reference TRBV12-5 and TRBJ2-3): DARVTQTPRHKVTEMGQEVTMRCQPILGHNTVFWYRQTMMQGLELLAYFRNRAPLDDSGMPKDRFSAEMPDATLATLKIQPSEPRDSAVYFCASGLGPDTQYFGPGTRLTVL.

As regards this clone: This may arise from a read error, as a much more abundant clone is one base away. The rearrangement uses TRBV3-1 and TRBJ2-5; D gene uncertain. Germline values: CDR1 LGHDT, CDR2 YNNKEL (reference sequence). This CDR3 is built from 14 residues. The V end lost 4 bases, the J end lost 0 bases, and 9 bases lay between the germline ends. CDR3 DNA sequence: TGTGCCAGCAGCCCCACGGTGTACCAAGAGACCCAGTACTTC. It specifies CASSPTVYQETQYF.

This clone was recorded at least ten times. This chain links TRBV2 with TRBJ1-3; D ambiguous. CDR1 SNHLY and CDR2 FYNNEI come from the germline V gene. V lost 7 bases and J lost 0, with 4 bases in between. This CDR3 has 12 amino acids. CDR3 DNA sequence: TGTGCCAGCACCGCCTCTGGAAACACCATATATTTT. Its translation: CASTASGNTIYF.

The chain links TRBV27 to TRBJ2-2, with D possibly matching TRBD2 (6 bases). Looked up from germline, CDR1 is MNHEY and CDR2 is SMNVEV (reference sequence). Trimming took off 2 bases at V and 7 bases at J, with 20 bases between the two ends. The CDR3 has 17 residues. The CDR3 sequence is CASSLRPAGLVFGELFF. For the CDR3, the DNA is TGTGCCAGCAGTTTACGACCGGCGGGGTTGGTCTTCGGGGAGCTGTTTTTT.

This clone was detected many times. This chain links TRBV7-6 with TRBJ2-1; weak D call: TRBD2 (6 bases). Germline values: CDR1 SGHVS, CDR2 FNYEAQ. The V gene lost 0 bases and the J gene lost 4 bases, with 19 bases spanning the gap. The CDR3 has 18 amino acids. CDR3 region: CASSLASYGGTLYNEQFF. DNA for the CDR3: TGTGCCAGCAGCTTAGCTTCCTACGGCGGGACCCTTTACAATGAGCAGTTCTTC. Looking up the rest from reference TRBV7-6 and TRBJ2-1 gives the full variable domain: GAGVSQSPRYKVTKRGQDVALRCDPISGHVSLYWYRQALGQGPEFLTYFNYEAQQDKSGLPNDRFSAERPEGSISTLTIQRTEQRDSAMYRCASSLASYGGTLYNEQFFGPGTRLTVL.

This clone was observed at least ten times. The chain carries TRBV2 and TRBJ1-1; D unresolved. Trimming left V 8 bases short and J 4 bases short, with 20 bases between. CDR3 length: 15 amino acids. Germline CDR1 and CDR2: SNHLY and FYNNEI. The CDR3 sequence is CASPKLAGGSTEAFF. In DNA, the CDR3 is TGTGCCAGCCCCAAACTGGCGGGAGGGAGCACTGAAGCTTTCTTT.

Within the sample, this clone is medium-sized (0.01 to 0.1%). The rearrangement links TRBV19 to TRBJ2-7; the D gene is possibly TRBD1 (6 bases). V was clipped by 5 bases and J by 6 bases, with 11 bases between them. CDR1 LNHDA and CDR2 SQIVND come from the germline V gene (reference sequence). CDR3 length: 12 amino acids. The CDR3 spells CASSPTGGEQYF. The CDR3, as DNA: TGTGCCAGTAGTCCGACAGGTGGCGAGCAGTACTTC.

This clone occurred many times. The J gene is TRBJ2-7, the V gene TRBV19; D tentatively reads TRBD1 or TRBD2 (6 bases each). The CDR3 is 12 amino acids. The germline V and J ends were trimmed by 3 bases and 5 bases, with 8 bases remaining between them. CDR1 and CDR2 from the germline V gene are LNHDA and SQIVND (reference sequence). The CDR3: CASSMEGDEQYF. CDR3 in DNA: TGTGCCAGTAGTATGGAGGGGGACGAGCAGTACTTC.

The chain links TRBV18 to TRBJ1-1; 7 positions match TRBD1. V lost 3 bases to trimming and J lost 2 bases; unmatched junction nucleotides: 9. CDR3 size: 16 residues. Germline V gene data show CDR1 as KGHSH and CDR2 as LQKENI. CDR3 DNA: TGTGCCAGCTCACCCGCCCGAAGACAGGGAAACACTGAAGCTTTCTTT. Protein: CASSPARRQGNTEAFF.

This clone occurred many times. CDR3: CSVEVQTSGTYSTDTQYF. In DNA form, the CDR3 reads TGCAGCGTTGAAGTCCAGACTAGCGGGACGTATAGCACAGATACGCAGTATTTT. The chain carries TRBV29-1 and TRBJ2-3; 11 bases align to TRBD2. Unmatched junction bases numbered 9, after V lost 1 base and J lost 0 bases. This CDR3 is built from 18 residues. Germline CDR1 reads SQVTM; CDR2 reads ANQGSEA.

This clone was observed many times. The chain links TRBV10-1 to TRBJ2-3, with a possible D match to TRBD1 (6 bases). Germline V gene sequence: CDR1 WNHNN, CDR2 SYGVQD (reference sequence). The CDR3 runs 14 residues. V was shortened by 6 bases and J by 2 bases, with 12 bases between the two germline ends. The CDR3 region has the DNA TGCGCCAGCAGGGACAGCAGTAACACAGATACGCAGTATTTT. Translation: CASRDSSNTDTQYF.

The table lists this clone with many counts. V gene TRBV20-1 combines with J gene TRBJ2-7, with D perhaps matching TRBD2 (6 bases). The CDR3 runs 15 residues. The ends were cut back, 0 bases at V and 0 bases at J, with 12 bases in the middle. Germline V CDR1 and CDR2: DFQATT, SNEGSKA (reference sequence). DNA of the CDR3: TGCAGTGCTAGAGAAACGACTAGGAGCTCCTACGAGCAGTACTTC. Amino acid sequence: CSARETTRSSYEQYF.

In its sample, this clone was seen many times. This rearrangement joins TRBV27 to TRBJ2-5; perhaps TRBD1 as D (5 bases). Trimming stripped 3 bases from V and 6 bases from J, with 11 bases between. Germline V gene sequence: CDR1 MNHEY, CDR2 SMNVEV (reference sequence). The CDR3 loop spans 13 amino acids. In DNA, the CDR3 is TGTGCCAGCAGTTTGCAGGGAAGGCAGACCCAGTACTTC. It translates to CASSLQGRQTQYF.

This clone was recorded at least ten times. This chain connects TRBV5-6 to TRBJ2-3, with TRBD1 matching over 11 bases. This CDR3 has 16 residues. CDR1 is SGHDT and CDR2 is YYEEEE in the germline V gene. Trimming cost V 0 bases and J 11 bases; bases outside gene matches: 11. CDR3 protein: CASSLGTGGVGYGQYF. The CDR3 DNA is TGTGCCAGCAGCTTGGGGACAGGGGGCGTGGGATACGGGCAGTATTTT.

This clone showed up just a few times. This chain joins TRBV12-3 or TRBV12-4 and TRBJ2-2, with a tentative D call TRBD1 (5 bases). CDR3 length equals 14 residues. Trimming left V 1 base short and J 2 bases short, with 5 bases between. The CDR3 nucleotides are TGTGCCAGCAGTTTAGGGACAAACACCGGGGAGCTGTTTTTT. It yields the protein CASSLGTNTGELFF.

This clone was detected many times. V is TRBV4-1 and J is TRBJ2-3; D not resolved. The V gene lost 1 base and the J gene lost 4 bases, with 9 bases spanning the gap. This CDR3 contains 14 residues. Germline V gives CDR1 MGHRA, CDR2 YSYEKL. CDR3 DNA sequence: TGCGCCAGCAGCCAAGGTTCTTCCGCAGATACGCAGTATTTT. It codes for CASSQGSSADTQYF.

This clone showed up just a few times. This chain connects TRBV5-6 to TRBJ2-5, with a weak D call TRBD1 (6 bases). Trimming pared 4 bases from V and 5 bases from J, leaving 21 bases between. Germline lookup yields CDR1 SGHDT and CDR2 YYEEEE. The CDR3 totals 16 residues. The CDR3 sequence is CASSLNLQGVEETQYF. In DNA form, the CDR3 reads TGTGCCAGCAGCCTAAACCTACAGGGCGTAGAGGAGACCCAGTACTTC.

J is TRBJ2-2 and V is TRBV5-1, with D perhaps TRBD1 (6 bases). The CDR3 loop spans 15 amino acids. The germline V and J ends were trimmed by 0 bases and 2 bases, with 8 bases remaining between them. CDR1 and CDR2 from the germline V gene are SGHRS and YFSETQ. This CDR3 is CASSLAQGNTGELFF. The DNA of the CDR3 is TGCGCCAGCAGCTTGGCACAGGGTAACACCGGGGAGCTGTTTTTT.

This clone was seen at least ten times. The V call is TRBV7-8, the J call TRBJ2-7; D tentatively fits TRBD1 or TRBD2 (7 bases each). From germline, CDR1 is SGHVS and CDR2 FQNEAQ. The CDR3 has 16 amino acids. Trimming removed 3 bases from V and 0 bases from J, with 15 bases in between. In DNA, the CDR3 is TGTGCCAGCAGCTTGACCGACAGGGACTACTCCTACGAGCAGTACTTC. Its translation is CASSLTDRDYSYEQYF.

This clone was detected ten times or more. The chain joins TRBV9 to TRBJ2-2; TRBD2 aligns across 10 bases. CDR3 length equals 16 residues. V was clipped by 4 bases and J by 3 bases; unmatched bases: 6. CDR1 SGDLS and CDR2 YYNGEE come from the germline V gene. The CDR3 coding sequence is TGTGCCAGCAGCATTCGGACTAGCGGAGACACCGGGGAGCTGTTTTTT. It translates to CASSIRTSGDTGELFF.

The table lists this clone with many counts. The chain's CDR3 is CASSRGNSPLHF. The DNA of the CDR3 is TGTGCCAGCAGTAGGGGGAATTCACCCCTCCACTTT. The gene calls are TRBV28 and TRBJ1-6; TRBD1 is a possible D gene (6 bases). Deletions cut 5 bases from V and 7 bases from J, with 6 bases between. The V gene's germline CDR1 is MDHEN and CDR2 SYDVKM. This CDR3 is built from 12 residues.

This clone came up many times. V and J are TRBV18 and TRBJ2-7; D is possibly TRBD1 or TRBD2 (5 bases each). The CDR3 has 14 residues. Germline loops: CDR1 KGHSH, CDR2 LQKENI. The germline V and J ends were trimmed by 3 bases and 3 bases, with 12 bases remaining between them. CDR3 protein: CASSPRQGVYEQYF. The CDR3 DNA follows: TGTGCCAGCTCACCGCGGCAGGGAGTCTACGAGCAGTACTTC.